In this sample, the clone carrying this T cell receptor (beta chain) turned up many times. This sample was included in a study of T cells in Graves' hyperthyroidism and ophthalmopathy. Per the germline V gene, CDR1 is SQVTM and CDR2 is ANQGSEA. This CDR3 spans 12 amino acids. V lost 6 bases to trimming and J lost 6 bases; unmatched junction nucleotides: 5. Researchers amplified the TCR beta CDR3 regions from RNA transcripts. The HTBI set primed first-round TCR CDR3 RT-PCR. In TCRdb, the multiplex PCR reads were re-called with MiXCR into one record per CDR3 protein. The repertoire holds roughly 800,000 distinct CDR3 sequences, with roughly 40% as singletons.

Sequenced input: blood. The receptor was isolated from a man between 18 and 35 years old with Graves' hyperthyroidism. This chain connects TRBV29-1 to TRBJ1-2, with 9 nucleotides matching TRBD1. The CDR3 spells CSVKGQGDGYTF. The CDR3 coding sequence is TGCAGCGTCAAGGGACAGGGAGATGGCTACACCTTC.